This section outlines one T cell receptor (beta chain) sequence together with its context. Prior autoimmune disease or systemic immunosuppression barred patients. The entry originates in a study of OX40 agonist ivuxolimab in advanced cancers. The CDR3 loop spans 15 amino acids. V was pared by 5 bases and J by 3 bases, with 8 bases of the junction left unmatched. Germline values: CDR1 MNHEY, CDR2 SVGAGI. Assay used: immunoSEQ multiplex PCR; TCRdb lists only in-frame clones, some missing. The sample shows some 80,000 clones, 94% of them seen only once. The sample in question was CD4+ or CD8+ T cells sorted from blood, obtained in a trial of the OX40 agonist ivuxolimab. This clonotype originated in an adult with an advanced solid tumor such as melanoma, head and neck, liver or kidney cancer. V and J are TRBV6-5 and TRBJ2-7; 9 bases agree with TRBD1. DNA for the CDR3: TGTGCCAGCAGTCCGGGACAGGGAGTCTTCTACGAGCAGTACTTC. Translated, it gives CASSPGQGVFYEQYF.